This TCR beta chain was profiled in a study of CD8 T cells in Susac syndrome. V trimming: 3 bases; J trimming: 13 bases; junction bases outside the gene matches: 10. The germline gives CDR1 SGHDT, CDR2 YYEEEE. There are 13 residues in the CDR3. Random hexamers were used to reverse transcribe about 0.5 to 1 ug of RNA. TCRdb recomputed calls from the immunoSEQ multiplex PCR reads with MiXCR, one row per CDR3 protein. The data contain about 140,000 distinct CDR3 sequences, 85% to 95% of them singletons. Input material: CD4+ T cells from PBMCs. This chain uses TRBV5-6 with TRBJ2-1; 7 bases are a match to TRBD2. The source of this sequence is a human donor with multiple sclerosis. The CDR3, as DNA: TGTGCCAGCAGCTGGCTACCGGGGGGAAAACAGTTCTTC. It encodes CASSWLPGGKQFF.